The next 21 T cell receptor beta chains were all read from a single sample in a study of T cells in Graves' hyperthyroidism and ophthalmopathy. RNA transcripts provided the source from which TCR beta CDR3 regions were amplified. Primed by the HTBI set, a first-round RT-PCR was run on the TCR CDR3. TCRdb re-called the multiplex PCR reads through MiXCR, storing one row per CDR3 protein. The data hold roughly 500,000 distinct CDR3 sequences, with 40% to 50% observed a single time. Sequenced: peripheral blood or thyroid tissue (not recorded which). These receptors were obtained from an adult woman with Graves' disease, either hyperthyroidism or ophthalmopathy (not recorded which).

The chain combines TRBV20-1 with TRBJ2-7; 12 bases align to TRBD2. V was clipped by 3 bases and J by 7 bases; unmatched bases: 13. The CDR3 has 16 amino acids. Per the germline V gene, CDR1 is DFQATT and CDR2 is SNEGSKA (reference sequence). Here the CDR3 DNA reads TGCAGTGCTAGTACTAGCGGGAGGCTTAGTAGGGGTGAGCAGTACTTC. Amino acids: CSASTSGRLSRGEQYF.

This clonotype was seen many times. The V call is TRBV9, the J call TRBJ1-1; perhaps TRBD1 as D (5 bases). CDR1 and CDR2 (germline): SGDLS, YYNGEE. The CDR3 runs to 14 residues. V lost 4 bases and J lost 0, with 10 bases in between. The CDR3 reads CASSWDPLNTEAFF. The CDR3, as DNA: TGTGCCAGCAGCTGGGACCCCTTGAACACTGAAGCTTTCTTT.

The chain employs TRBV10-3 and TRBJ1-2; no firm D call. This CDR3 region has 13 residues. V lost 5 bases, J lost 3 bases, and 10 bases lay in between. CDR1 and CDR2 from the germline V gene are ENHRY and SYGVKD. Here the CDR3 reads CAISTWVYYGYTF. The CDR3, as DNA: TGTGCCATCAGTACATGGGTCTACTATGGCTACACCTTC.

This clonotype was found a few times. The chain combines TRBV2 with TRBJ1-1; 8 nucleotides align to TRBD1. Germline assignment: CDR1 SNHLY and CDR2 FYNNEI. The CDR3 contains 13 residues. V shed 5 bases and J 7 bases; nucleotides not matched to a gene: 6. The CDR3 bases are TGTGCCAGCAGTTGGACAGGGTCGAATGAAGCTTTCTTT. The encoded protein is CASSWTGSNEAFF.

This clonotype occurred many times. The chain recombines TRBV15 with TRBJ2-5; 13 bases are shared with TRBD2. V lost 9 bases to trimming and J lost 5 bases; unmatched junction nucleotides: 9. Germline CDR1 reads LNHNV; CDR2 reads YYDKDF (reference sequence). The CDR3 has 15 amino acids. CDR3 sequence reads: CATRTSGSRPETQYF. The CDR3 DNA reads as TGTGCCACGCGGACTAGCGGGAGTCGGCCGGAGACCCAGTACTTC.

The chain carries TRBV29-1 and TRBJ1-4; D gene uncertain. Trimming shortened V by 5 bases and J by 7 bases, and 17 bases separated the two germline ends. The CDR3 has 14 residues. CDR1 and CDR2 from the germline V gene are SQVTM and ANQGSEA. The CDR3 sequence is CSVSARGFSEKLFF. CDR3 in DNA: TGCAGCGTTTCCGCCCGGGGTTTTAGTGAAAAACTGTTTTTT.

The rearrangement joins TRBV7-8 to TRBJ1-4, with 7 nucleotides matching TRBD1. J was trimmed by 5 bases and V by 5 bases; bases with no gene match: 11. CDR3 length: 16 residues. The germline V gene has CDR1 SGHVS and CDR2 FQNEAQ. The CDR3 loop is CASSSDSGQPNEKLFF. As DNA, the CDR3 is TGTGCCAGCAGCAGCGACTCGGGACAGCCGAATGAAAAACTGTTTTTT.

The chain is built from TRBV20-1 and TRBJ1-1; the match to TRBD1 covers 12 bases. With 5 bases clipped from V and 1 base from J, the junction kept 8 bases outside the gene matches. Germline CDR1 reads DFQATT; CDR2 reads SNEGSKA (reference sequence). The CDR3 sequence is 16 residues long. The CDR3 DNA reads TGCAGTGCTTATACCCGGGACAGGGGGCCGAACACTGAAGCTTTCTTT. Translating gives CSAYTRDRGPNTEAFF.

This clonotype was detected ten times or more. This chain joins TRBV29-1 and TRBJ2-3, with 9 nucleotides matching TRBD1. This CDR3 has 14 residues. CDR1 is SQVTM, CDR2 ANQGSEA, per germline. Trimming at V came to 7 bases and at J to 4 bases, leaving 9 bases not matched to a gene. CDR3 protein: CSAAQGAMADTQYF. In nucleotides, the CDR3 is TGCAGCGCCGCACAGGGGGCGATGGCAGATACGCAGTATTTT.

The V and J genes are TRBV7-6 and TRBJ1-3; D unclear. This CDR3 spans 16 amino acids. CDR1 is SGHVS, CDR2 FNYEAQ, per germline. V lost 5 bases to trimming and J lost 4 bases, with 18 bases between them. DNA of the CDR3: TGTGCCAGCAGCCGAAGGACTCTGACGGGAGGAAACACCATATATTTT. The encoded protein is CASSRRTLTGGNTIYF.

This clonotype has a count of ten or more. The chain is built from TRBV12-3 or TRBV12-4 and TRBJ2-2; D is possibly TRBD2 (6 bases). Between the trimmed V and J ends, which lost 5 bases and 4 bases, there was a span of 14 bases. The CDR3 consists of 15 residues. The CDR3 region is CASSVPGVSTGELFF. The CDR3 bases are TGTGCCAGCAGTGTTCCGGGAGTGAGCACCGGGGAGCTGTTTTTT.

This rearrangement joins TRBV29-1 to TRBJ2-7; TRBD1 matches at 9 bases. The CDR3 sequence is 12 residues long. V dropped 8 bases and J dropped 6; count of bases not matched to a gene: 8. Germline assignment: CDR1 SQVTM and CDR2 ANQGSEA. Here the CDR3 DNA reads TGCAGCCAAGATGTGACAGGGGGCGAGCAGTACTTC. This sequence encodes CSQDVTGGEQYF.

The chain couples TRBV20-1 to TRBJ2-7; 8 nucleotides align to TRBD1. The CDR3 is 14 amino acids. V gave up 3 bases and J gave up 4 bases; unmatched junction bases: 8. The germline CDR1 and CDR2 sequences are DFQATT and SNEGSKA (reference sequence). The CDR3 loop reads CSARVGQGGYEQYF. CDR3 DNA: TGCAGTGCTAGGGTTGGACAGGGCGGGTACGAGCAGTACTTC.

This clonotype was picked up many times. The V gene is TRBV5-1, the J gene TRBJ1-6; D ambiguous. V lost 4 bases to trimming and J lost 10 bases, with 9 bases between them. The germline gives CDR1 SGHRS, CDR2 YFSETQ. The CDR3 extends over 12 amino acids. DNA for the CDR3: TGCGCCAGCAGCGAGGGAGGATCACCCCTCCACTTT. Protein sequence: CASSEGGSPLHF.

This chain joins TRBV2 and TRBJ1-1, with no clear D. This CDR3 spans 11 amino acids. From germline, CDR1 is SNHLY and CDR2 FYNNEI. The V and J ends lost 4 bases and 14 bases respectively, with 14 bases between them. CDR3: CASSGAVVFFF. In nucleotides, the CDR3 is TGTGCCAGCAGTGGCGCAGTGGTATTCTTCTTT.

The gene calls are TRBV12-3 or TRBV12-4 and TRBJ1-2, with a weak D call TRBD1 (5 bases). The V end was cut by 6 bases, the J end by 7 bases, with 18 bases between. CDR3 size: 14 residues. The CDR3 region is CASSHAGAEAGYTF. The CDR3 DNA is TGTGCCAGCAGCCATGCCGGGGCCGAAGCTGGCTACACCTTC.

The chain carries TRBV19 and TRBJ2-5; TRBD1 matches 9 bases. The trim removed 7 bases at V and 4 bases at J, leaving 13 bases unmatched. CDR1 is LNHDA, CDR2 SQIVND, per germline (reference sequence). The CDR3 is made up of 16 amino acids. CDR3 residues: CASIPTGQGFRETQYF. The DNA for the CDR3 is TGTGCCAGTATTCCGACGGGACAGGGTTTTAGAGAGACCCAGTACTTC.

This clonotype was counted only a few times. Being one base from a much bigger clone, this may be a read error. The chain carries TRBV7-9 and TRBJ2-5; D is undetermined. V was pared by 5 bases and J by 6 bases, with 19 bases between. Germline V gene data show CDR1 as SEHNR and CDR2 as FQNEAQ (reference sequence). This CDR3 has 15 residues. CDR3 coding DNA: TGTGCCAGCAGCCCGGATCGACCAATCGGACAGACCCAGTACTTC. Protein product: CASSPDRPIGQTQYF.

The chain is built from TRBV7-9 and TRBJ1-4; 7 positions agree with TRBD1. Trimming at V came to 6 bases and at J to 4 bases, leaving 8 bases not matched to a gene. CDR3 length: 15 residues. Germline-derived CDR1 and CDR2 are SEHNR and FQNEAQ (reference sequence). DNA of the CDR3: TGTGCCAGCAGTCGGACAGGTCAGGATAATGAAAAACTGTTTTTT. It is translated as CASSRTGQDNEKLFF.

This clonotype occurred a few times. The V and J genes are TRBV19 and TRBJ1-5; D is perhaps TRBD1 (5 bases). Germline V CDR1 and CDR2: LNHDA, SQIVND (reference sequence). CDR3 length equals 16 residues. The ends were cut back, 9 bases at V and 7 bases at J, with 25 bases in the middle. CDR3 DNA: TGTGCCAGCAGTTACGAAATCGGGGCGAACGGGCAGCCCCAGCATTTT. Protein: CASSYEIGANGQPQHF.

This clonotype was counted ten times or more. The chain uses TRBV5-1 and TRBJ2-5; D is perhaps TRBD2 (6 bases). V was cut by 4 bases and J by 2 bases, with 12 bases left in between. The germline V gene has CDR1 SGHRS and CDR2 YFSETQ. The CDR3 is made up of 14 amino acids. CDR3 sequence reads: CASSVFGTQETQYF. For the CDR3, the DNA is TGCGCCAGCAGCGTTTTCGGGACTCAAGAGACCCAGTACTTC.